This T cell receptor beta chain was captured by sequencing in a study of T cell responses to AZD1222 COVID-19 vaccine. Study-wide results and caveats: Clonal diversity was possibly underestimated, and white British individuals and females predominated among donors. Nearly half of the spike-specific TCRs reportedly recognize variant regions that carry no mutations. Spike-specific TCR breadth and depth rose after two AZD1222 doses. At baseline, seropositivity was found in only a handful of AZD1222 recipients.

The CDR3 covers 14 residues. Profiled with immunoSEQ multiplex PCR; TCRdb holds only in-frame clones, not every one. This sample has 120,000 or so clones, with about 90% found just once. Comments on this clone: Its antigen remains unknown.

The chain couples TRBV21-1 to TRBJ2-1; no DNA check was done on the table's D call, TRBD1. TRBV21-1 is deemed a pseudogene. This TCR was sampled from an adult in good health. Sequenced material: peripheral blood, taken on day 0 of AZD1222 vaccination. CDR3 DNA: TGTGCCAGCAGGGACAGGACAGGGAGCAATGAGCAGTTCTTC. This codes for CASRDRTGSNEQFF.